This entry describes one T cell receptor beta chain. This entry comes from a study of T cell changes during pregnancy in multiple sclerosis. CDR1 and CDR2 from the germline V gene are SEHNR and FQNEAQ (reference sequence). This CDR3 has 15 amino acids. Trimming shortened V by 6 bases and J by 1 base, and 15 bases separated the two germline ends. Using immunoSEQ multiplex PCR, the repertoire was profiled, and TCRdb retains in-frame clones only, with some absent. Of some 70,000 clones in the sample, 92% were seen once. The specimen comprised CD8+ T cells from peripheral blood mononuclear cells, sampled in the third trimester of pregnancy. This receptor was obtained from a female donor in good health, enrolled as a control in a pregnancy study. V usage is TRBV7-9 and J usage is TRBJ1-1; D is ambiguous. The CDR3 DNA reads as TGTGCCAGCAGTCTCGCGAGTGCAGGGAACACTGAAGCTTTCTTT. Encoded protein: CASSLASAGNTEAFF. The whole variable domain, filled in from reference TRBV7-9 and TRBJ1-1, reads DTGVSQNPRHKITKRGQNVTFRCDPISEHNRLYWYRQTLGQGPEFLTYFQNEAQLEKSRLLSDRFSAERPKGSFSTLEIQRTEQGDSAMYLCASSLASAGNTEAFFGQGTRLTVV.